The following is a T cell receptor beta chain sequence with its context. These data belong to a study of control samples from healthy donors and cancer patients. V gave up 7 bases and J gave up 7 bases; unmatched junction bases: 2. Germline CDR1 and CDR2: MDHEN and SYDVKM. CDR3 length equals 12 residues. This table comes from immunoSEQ multiplex PCR, and its TCRdb copy is limited to in-frame clones, with some not included. The data hold about 170,000 clones, with 90% to 95% observed a single time. The sample consisted of blood. The clonotype was recovered from a woman under 40 in good health. The chain recombines TRBV28 with TRBJ1-5; TRBD1 agrees at 9 bases. Here the CDR3 DNA reads TGTGCCAGCATTACAGGGGGCCAGCCCCAGCATTTT. Translating gives CASITGGQPQHF.